Sequencing of this T cell receptor (beta chain) was carried out in a study of cytomegalovirus exposure and HLA in healthy donors. Study as a whole: Out of about 190 million T cells, an earlier analysis found over 100 million unique TCR beta sequences in total.

The study's findings and limits: The authors reported that TCR beta sequences could predict HLA-A and HLA-B alleles. These predictions were accurate for most subjects in the first cohort. In a later analysis, a missense DCLRE1C variant was linked to TCR beta V- and J-gene trimming.

The CDR3 is 15 amino acids. Trimming removed 4 bases at V and 1 base at J, with 14 bases between. Germline CDR1 and CDR2: SGHTS and YDEGEE. Turning to this clone: Its antigen is currently unknown.

With 60 Vbeta and 13 Jbeta primers, the PCR was carried out. Here immunoSEQ multiplex PCR was the method, and the copy in TCRdb shows in-frame clones only, minus some. The profile shows approximately 130,000 clones, approximately 78% of them singletons. The sequence was obtained from a woman aged 40 to 55 in good health and CMV-seropositive. What was sequenced was PBMCs. The rearrangement links TRBV5-8 to TRBJ1-1, with D possibly being TRBD1 (6 bases). CDR3 region: CASSLRTASNTEAFF. The CDR3 DNA sequence: TGTGCCAGCAGCCTGAGGACAGCCTCGAACACTGAAGCTTTCTTT.